This T cell receptor (beta chain) stems from a study of blood T cell repertoires in COVID-19 (dated by TCRdb to the early 2020s). Describing the broader study: The collaborator samples originated in the United States, Italy and Spain and spanned the acute and convalescent phases of COVID-19. The prospective study material was composed of cDNA or gDNA derived from T cells, B-cell-depleted T cells, or PBMCs. The dataset comprised deeply sampled blood TCRbeta repertoires from subjects exposed to, actively infected with, or recovered from COVID-19. The repertoires were released in a freely available public database intended as a resource for research on the immune response to SARS-CoV-2. Samples were obtained from the ongoing ImmuneRACE study (first 160 participants) and from 1,254 subjects provided by 6 global collaborators. A de-identified subject ID, COVID-19 status, age in years and sex were almost always included in the sample metadata. Where HLA class I and class II types were available, the types were taken from metadata supplied by the sample provider, not from assay-based typing. Here is what the overall study found, with its caveats: The amount of clinical and demographic metadata varied by source and participant and was provided uncurated.

At one collaborating source in Seattle, patients were enrolled during active infection and were followed longitudinally through the course of disease. Whole blood was collected in K2EDTA tubes by collaborating institutions according to the institutions' own protocols. For TCRbeta analysis, collaborators shipped samples as frozen whole blood, isolated PBMCs, or DNA extracted from either of those sample types. From V the trimming removes 8 bases and from J it removes 0 bases, while the gene matches leave 4 bases of the junction unaccounted for. The germline V gene sets CDR1 to SNHLY and CDR2 to FYNNEI. The CDR3 measures 14 amino acids from cysteine to phenylalanine. Solely the CDR3 DNA is kept, with 42 bases framed from the first base. A remark on this clone: Its antigen specificity is not known. Per-base qualities were not stored, and no clone one base away is much larger.

TCRbeta CDR3 regions were amplified from genomic DNA using the immunoSEQ Assay, a bias-controlled multiplex PCR. In the authors' own workflow: The number of nucleated cells in each sample was estimated by amplification of reference gene primers within the assay. Sequence reads were collapsed and filtered to measure the absolute abundance of every unique TCRbeta CDR3 rearrangement. For each sample, productive Simpson clonality was calculated by taking the square root of Simpson's diversity index across productive rearrangements. TCRdb's version of the immuneACCESS table is confined to in-frame rearrangements and falls short of the full clone set. An unresolved V gene accounts for under half of the shortfall where checked; the remainder is of unknown origin. V and J calls and clone size are those listed in that table; D and trimming were worked out from the DNA. The sample table records some 220,000 clones; 80% to 85% of these occur just once. In total, the top ten clones hold less than 6% of the sample.

Sequencing input: peripheral blood. The sequence links TRBV2 to TRBJ2-3, and 8 junctional nucleotides match TRBD1. This TCR was sampled from a woman aged 70-85 years with COVID-19, enrolled during active disease. CDR3 reads: CASWTGTSTDTQYF. At the DNA level, the sequence is TGTGCCAGCTGGACAGGGACCAGCACAGATACGCAGTATTTT.